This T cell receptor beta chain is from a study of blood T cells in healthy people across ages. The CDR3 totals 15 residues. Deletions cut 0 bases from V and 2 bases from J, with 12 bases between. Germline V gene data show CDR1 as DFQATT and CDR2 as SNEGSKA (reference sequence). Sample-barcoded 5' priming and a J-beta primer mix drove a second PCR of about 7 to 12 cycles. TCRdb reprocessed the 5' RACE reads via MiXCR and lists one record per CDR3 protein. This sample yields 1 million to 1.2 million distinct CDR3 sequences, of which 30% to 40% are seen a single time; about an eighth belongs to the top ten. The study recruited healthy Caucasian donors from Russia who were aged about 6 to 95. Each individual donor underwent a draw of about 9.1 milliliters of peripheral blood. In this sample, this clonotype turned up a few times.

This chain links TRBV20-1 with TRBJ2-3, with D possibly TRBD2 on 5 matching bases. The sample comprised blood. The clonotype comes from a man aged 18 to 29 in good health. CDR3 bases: TGCAGTGCTAGAGATATGGGCGGGCTCACAGATACGCAGTATTTT. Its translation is CSARDMGGLTDTQYF.